The 2 T cell receptor beta chains reported below all come from one sample, sequenced in a study of T-cell memory formation after mild COVID-19. From the 5' RACE reads, TCRdb called clonotypes with MiXCR, one entry per CDR3 protein. The sample comprises roughly 130,000 distinct CDR3 sequences, less than 6.5% of which are singletons, and approximately 2.1% rests with the top ten. Sequences were obtained from PBMCs or a T cell subset sorted from them (not recorded which). Receptor source: an adult woman who had mild COVID-19 (a few samples of this study predate the infection). Cell type and time point are not known.

The CDR3 nucleotides read TGCGCCAGCAGCTTGGTTCCCGGGGCTGCTGGGGCCAACGTCCTGACTTTC. Its translation is CASSLVPGAAGANVLTF. The chain is built from TRBV5-1 and TRBJ2-6; D could derive from TRBD1 or TRBD2 (5 bases each). V was clipped by 0 bases and J by 2 bases, with 12 bases between them. The CDR3 loop spans 17 amino acids. CDR1 is SGHRS and CDR2 is YFSETQ in the germline V gene.

In its sample, this clonotype was seen many times. V gene TRBV3-1 combines with J gene TRBJ2-3; the D is unclear. The V gene lost 1 base and the J gene lost 5 bases, with 10 bases spanning the gap. The CDR3 is 14 residues long. Germline V lookup: CDR1 LGHDT, CDR2 YNNKEL (reference sequence). DNA for the CDR3: TGTGCCAGCAGCCAAGCTCTATCCGGAGATACGCAGTATTTT. This codes for CASSQALSGDTQYF.